This T cell receptor beta chain was sequenced in a study of cytomegalovirus exposure and HLA in healthy donors (dated by TCRdb to the late 2010s). Looking at the study overall: According to an earlier analysis of a few hundred of the donors, about 179 million T cells yielded roughly 110 million unique TCR beta sequences and less than 300 Gb of sequence data. Every discovery cohort repertoire had been produced on one sequencing platform. The number of typed donors differed by locus: roughly 629-640 for A, B, C, DRB1 and DQB1; approximately 520 for DQA1; over 600 for DPA1; and some 430 for DPB1. A later analysis re-analyzed previously published TCR beta repertoires from approximately 700 donors and added high-resolution HLA genotyping to study TCR occurrence patterns. Because of strong linkage in the cohort, roughly five DR-DQ haplotypes were treated as single units for association and clustering. An early release that covered roughly 600 HLA-typed donors contained about 300 gigabases of sequencing data and about 84 million unique TCR sequences. An earlier analysis of approximately 640 of the donors applied high-throughput TCR beta sequencing to assess whether each TCR beta V gene segment acted as functional or pseudogenic. Rather than drawing on any new phenotypic data, the later analysis identified candidate immune exposures from TCR beta sequences and the way those sequences occurred across donors. Among the roughly 400 genotyped donors, around 81% belonged to the genetic ancestry cluster associated with self-reported Caucasian donors. HLA typing covered class I and class II loci at four-digit resolution. Alongside the repertoire data, information on donor age, sex, ethnicity and CMV serostatus was compiled. The aim of the study was to test whether cataloging public T cell receptors could identify signatures of past pathogen exposure. The study used immunosequencing to profile the T cell repertoires of approximately 690 subjects and linked those repertoires to cytomegalovirus serostatus. In addition to the first cohort of about 650 subjects, a separate validation cohort of some 120 different subjects was used. To predict cytomegalovirus infection status, the study combined high-throughput TCR immunosequencing, statistical association of individual TCRs with disease status, and machine learning. In a later genetic analysis, genome-wide SNP genotypes for about three fifths of the 666 donors were used, and that subset was treated as a discovery cohort. Among some 400 genotyped donors of the cohort, an average of approximately 220,000 unique TCR beta nucleotide sequences was sequenced per donor, of which 15% to 20% were non-productive.

The cohort comprised approximately 700 healthy bone marrow donors. At the time of sampling, all cohort members were nominally healthy, though unrecorded immune exposures were likely present. The donor was CMV seropositive and was included in the group of approximately 310 seropositive cohort members. Each donor provided a peripheral blood sample, and peripheral blood mononuclear cells were used for TCR beta sequencing. The Qiagen DNeasy Blood Extraction Kit was used to extract genomic DNA from the blood cell samples. The paper's findings and limits, for the study overall: In vitro tests confirmed that a few of the cytomegalovirus-associated TCR beta chains recognize cytomegalovirus antigens. According to the authors, the approach could potentially be generalized to other disease states and immunological phenotypes. A later analysis reported that several top co-occurrence clusters appeared linked to parvovirus B19, influenza, CMV and Epstein-Barr virus. When HLA alleles, especially DR and DQ, strongly co-occurred, attributing TCR associations to individual alleles was difficult. About 17 rarely observed V segments, including chromosome 9 orphons, were excluded from the earlier analysis of approximately 500 of the donors because counts were too low. A cluster of highly shared sequence variants was judged likely to be a technical artifact of the sequencing pipeline. In the study, roughly 160 TCR beta chains were listed as associated with cytomegalovirus. A further reported finding was that TCR beta sequences accurately predicted the HLA-A and HLA-B alleles for most subjects in the first cohort. The presence/absence analyses assumed that sequencing depth was roughly uniform across donors, and that assumption may not be true. The 87-base-pair reads could not distinguish some IMGT-functional V segments, including TRBV6-2 and TRBV6-3, so those segments were excluded. In a later analysis, HLA-associated TCR beta chains showed more clonal expansion and lower generation probabilities than non-associated chains that were equally common. The classifier was reported to diagnose cytomegalovirus status with high specificity and sensitivity in both the original and validation cohorts. Linkage disequilibrium might explain the correlated functional status among segregating V segments, but an unknown experimental factor could not be excluded. At a false discovery rate of 0.05, a later analysis linked some 17,000 TCR beta sequences to specific HLA alleles. Because HLA typing was missing for some donors at each locus, association tests included only the typed subset. While some public TCRs were present in many individuals, most TCR sequences turned up only very rarely across donors. CMV serostatus was the only immune exposure information available for the cohort. In an earlier analysis of roughly 560 of the donors, most TCR beta V segments were observed in productive rearrangements about 90% or about 30% of the time, broadly matching IMGT annotations. In a later genetic analysis, fewer N-insertions in productive TCRs were reported among donors in an Asian-associated ancestry cluster than the roughly 640-donor mean. In a later analysis, the rate of TCR association differed among HLA loci, with DRB1 alleles having the most associated TCRs and HLA-C alleles having the fewest. According to a later analysis, most CMV-associated TCR beta chains appeared to be HLA-restricted, and the HLA associations seemed to be driven largely by CMV exposure. In this cohort, only TCR beta chains were sequenced, and detectable features were limited by the absence of alpha or paired-chain data. An association between a missense DCLRE1C variant and V-gene and J-gene trimming of TCR beta chains was found in a later genetic analysis and replicated in an independent cohort.

The CDR3 covers 14 residues, taking in both the cysteine and the phenylalanine. Only the CDR3 part of the read is kept: 42 bases, read in frame from the first base. Preparation of the library involved the immunoSEQ multiplex PCR assay. For the multiplex PCR, a mixture combining 60 forward primers for TCR Vbeta segments and 13 reverse primers for TCR Jbeta segments was used. The CDR3 region of rearranged TCR beta genes was amplified from genomic DNA with a multiplex PCR assay. The amplified TCR beta libraries were sequenced on the Illumina HiSeq System as 87-base-pair reads. In the authors' own workflow: A later analysis tallied roughly 76 million unique TCR beta chains across the 666 repertoires, and approximately 12 million of those chains were shared by two or more donors. Raw reads were error-corrected and collapsed into unique sequences with a nearest-neighbor algorithm that merged closely related sequences to remove PCR and sequencing errors. V, D and J gene segments were assigned by aligning CDR3 sequences to IMGT reference sequences. For a sequence to be retained, a match of at least six nucleotides to both a V gene segment and a J gene segment was required. A rearrangement counted as productive if the CDR3 had no stop codons and remained in frame with V and J, and every other rearrangement counted as non-productive. Following IMGT convention, CDR3 was defined as the stretch from the second conserved V-encoded cysteine to the conserved J-encoded phenylalanine. The earlier analysis of about 500 of the donors excluded sequences that lacked an unambiguous match to a single V gene segment. An earlier analysis of over 450 of the donors classified V segments as functional when productive rearrangements were above 56.7% and as segregating when the standard deviation between donors was above 5%. A statistical classification framework was built for diagnosing cytomegalovirus status from the catalog of TCR beta chain sequences. V and J gene assignment, in a later analysis, came from comparing TCR nucleotide sequences with IMGT/GENE-DB human TR gene sequences. A later analysis assigned CDR3 sequences and most-parsimonious VDJ recombination scenarios with the TCRdist pipeline. A later analysis defined each TCR beta chain by its CDR3 amino acid sequence plus V-gene family, and excluded reads lacking a unique V-gene family. In a later analysis, 450 to 600 highly shared, low-generation-probability nucleotide sequences were removed to address suspected cross-contamination and a sequencing artifact. A later analysis calculated a clonal expansion index for each public chain from normalized within-repertoire ranks of inferred template counts. A later analysis computed generation probabilities with a VDJ recombination model fitted to out-of-frame rearrangements, and checked the results against IGoR. In a later analysis, TCR-TCR, TCR-HLA and TCR-CMV co-occurrence was scored with hypergeometric tests, and a repertoire-size bias correction was applied to TCR pairs. A later analysis estimated false discovery rates by permuting HLA or CMV assignments 20 times. In a later analysis, co-occurring TCRs were grouped with DBSCAN, and TCRdist sequence similarity was added when clustering was performed within HLA-allele-positive subsets. For co-occurrence clustering, repertoires with fewer than 30,000 or more than 120,000 public chains were excluded, along with roughly five repertoires with anomalous nucleotide sharing. In its TCRdb copy, this immuneACCESS table keeps in-frame sequences only and misses some clones. Where compared with another copy, unresolved V genes explain less than half of these, and the others have no known cause. That table gives V, J and clone size, and the DNA gave D and trimming. For this sample there are tens of thousands of clones; about 77% appear just once. 2.7% of the sample is taken by the ten largest.

As to this clone: The clone's antigen remains unknown. No base qualities exist here, and no much larger clone lies one base off it.

Sequencing used PBMCs. The sequence joins TRBV21-1 to TRBJ2-1; the table's D call, TRBD1, was not checked against the DNA. TRBV21-1 is designated a pseudogene. This clonotype originated in a woman aged 40 to 50 in good health and CMV-seropositive. The nucleotides are TGTGCCAGCAGCAAAGGGGGGCACTACAATGAGCAGTTCTTC. Translated, this gives CASSKGGHYNEQFF.